A single sample is the source of the 18 T cell receptor beta chains below, sequenced in a study of shared clonotypes between healthy human individuals. Sequencing was performed with immunoSEQ multiplex PCR; in TCRdb, only in-frame clones are kept and a portion is missing. The sample yields approximately 330,000 clones, 70% to 75% seen once. Sequencing was carried out using memory CD4+ T cells sorted from blood. Subset here: CD45RA-negative fraction. The receptors were gathered from a man aged 25 to 45 in good health.

This clone was recorded only once. The chain links TRBV7-2 to TRBJ2-1, with 7 bases fitting TRBD2. This CDR3 comprises 19 residues. V lost 1 base to trimming and J lost 5 bases; unmatched junction nucleotides: 17. CDR1 is SGHTA and CDR2 is FQGNSA in the germline V gene. The CDR3 spells CASSLVTPGLGVTNNEQFF. CDR3 DNA sequence: TGTGCCAGCAGCTTAGTAACCCCAGGACTAGGGGTTACTAACAATGAGCAGTTCTTC. The entire variable domain, with the rest obtained from reference TRBV7-2 and TRBJ2-1, is as follows: GAGVSQSPSNKVTEKGKDVELRCDPISGHTALYWYRQSLGQGLEFLIYFQGNSAPDKSGLPSDRFSAERTGGSVSTLTIQRTQQEDSAVYLCASSLVTPGLGVTNNEQFFGPGTRLTVL.

V usage is TRBV7-2 and J usage is TRBJ1-1; D gene unclear. Germline-derived CDR1 and CDR2 are SGHTA and FQGNSA. This CDR3 has 14 residues. The V end lost 0 bases, the J end lost 1 base, and 6 bases lay between the germline ends. CDR3 nucleotides: TGTGCCAGCAGCTTAGCGTGGGGGAACACTGAAGCTTTCTTT. Residues: CASSLAWGNTEAFF.

The chain links TRBV5-1 to TRBJ2-3; 7 bases map to TRBD1. Looked up from germline, CDR1 is SGHRS and CDR2 is YFSETQ. The V gene end was trimmed by 3 bases and the J gene end by 4 bases; junction bases not matched to a gene: 11. The CDR3 totals 16 residues. In DNA, the CDR3 is TGCGCCAGCAGCTCCGGGGACAGAAGCGATCCAGATACGCAGTATTTT. Amino acid sequence: CASSSGDRSDPDTQYF.

The rearrangement links TRBV18 to TRBJ2-1, with D tentatively TRBD1 or TRBD2 (5 bases each). The germline V and J ends were trimmed by 5 bases and 12 bases, with 20 bases remaining between them. The germline V gene encodes CDR1 KGHSH and CDR2 LQKENI. The CDR3 sequence is 14 residues long. The CDR3 here is CASSSTGAGEGQFF. The CDR3 DNA is TGTGCCAGCTCATCGACCGGGGCGGGTGAGGGGCAGTTCTTC.

CDR3 residues: CASSKQAGELFF. The CDR3 DNA reads as TGTGCCAGTAGTAAACAGGCCGGGGAGCTGTTTTTT. This sequence joins TRBV19 and TRBJ2-2; TRBD1 is a possible D gene (5 bases). Germline loops: CDR1 LNHDA, CDR2 SQIVND (reference sequence). CDR3 length: 12 amino acids. V was trimmed by 4 bases and J by 6 bases, leaving 6 bases between them.

The rearrangement joins TRBV7-9 to TRBJ2-5; D unresolved. The V gene's germline CDR1 is SEHNR and CDR2 FQNEAQ (reference sequence). The V gene lost 2 bases and the J gene lost 5 bases, with 9 bases spanning the gap. This CDR3 spans 13 amino acids. CDR3 in DNA: TGTGCCAGCAGCTTACGATTCCGGGAGACCCAGTACTTC. It encodes CASSLRFRETQYF. Full variable domain (missing parts from reference TRBV7-9 and TRBJ2-5): DTGVSQNPRHKITKRGQNVTFRCDPISEHNRLYWYRQTLGQGPEFLTYFQNEAQLEKSRLLSDRFSAERPKGSFSTLEIQRTEQGDSAMYLCASSLRFRETQYFGPGTRLLVL.

The chain links TRBV19 to TRBJ2-3, with D uncertain. The germline V gene encodes CDR1 LNHDA and CDR2 SQIVND (reference sequence). V shed 2 bases and J shed 1 base, with 13 bases lying between them. This CDR3 is built from 16 residues. CDR3 coding DNA: TGTGCCAGTAGTATATCGCTAGGCGGCGGCACAGATACGCAGTATTTT. Protein: CASSISLGGGTDTQYF.

This chain joins TRBV6-1 and TRBJ1-4, with D hard to call. This CDR3 has 14 amino acids. The V end lost 6 bases, the J end lost 7 bases, and 15 bases lay between the germline ends. Germline CDR1 and CDR2: MNHNS and SASEGT. The DNA of the CDR3 is TGTGCCAGCAGCCGGACCGCCGACTCTGAAAAACTGTTTTTT. Protein product: CASSRTADSEKLFF.

J is TRBJ1-2 and V is TRBV29-1, with D uncertain. Germline V gives CDR1 SQVTM, CDR2 ANQGSEA. The CDR3 runs 12 residues. Between the trimmed V and J ends, which lost 6 bases and 6 bases, there was a span of 14 bases. The CDR3 region has the DNA TGCAGCGTCGCCGGCGTCTTGAATGGCTACACCTTC. It codes for CSVAGVLNGYTF.

This clone was seen a handful of times. The chain couples TRBV6-5 to TRBJ2-1; D remains ambiguous. This CDR3 is 14 amino acids long. Germline V gene lookup returns CDR1 MNHEY and CDR2 SVGAGI. V was clipped by 0 bases and J by 6 bases, with 9 bases between them. CDR3 DNA sequence: TGTGCCAGCAGTTACTCGGAGTTCGGCAATGAGCAGTTCTTC. It encodes CASSYSEFGNEQFF.

This chain uses TRBV5-1 with TRBJ2-1; 12 nucleotides line up with TRBD2. J gave up 8 bases and V 6 bases, and 3 bases lay outside the gene matches. The CDR3 spans 13 residues. CDR1 SGHRS and CDR2 YFSETQ come from the germline V gene. CDR3 protein: CASNLAGGDEQFF. The DNA for the CDR3 is TGCGCCAGCAACCTAGCGGGAGGGGATGAGCAGTTCTTC.

There are a few counts of this clone. At one end, the junction sequence differs from germline, possibly due to a read error. The rearrangement joins TRBV7-7 to TRBJ2-2; TRBD1 agrees at 8 bases. The germline V gene has CDR1 SSHAT and CDR2 FNYEAQ (reference sequence). The CDR3 is 14 residues long. CDR3 sequence reads: CASSLEQGAGELFF. CDR3 coding DNA: TGTGCTAGCAGCTTAGAACAGGGGGCCGGGGAGCTGTTTTTT.

This clone occurred once. The chain combines TRBV10-2 with TRBJ1-2; D is undetermined. This CDR3 spans 13 amino acids. V lost 7 bases to trimming and J lost 10 bases, with 19 bases between them. Germline V gives CDR1 WSHSY, CDR2 SAAADI. CDR3 sequence (DNA): TGCGCCAGCACTGGACGAGAGTTCTCTGTCTACACCTTC. Protein product: CASTGREFSVYTF.

This clone was counted only a few times. J is TRBJ1-5 and V is TRBV19; the match to TRBD1 covers 7 bases. CDR3 length equals 16 residues. The V and J ends lost 6 bases and 7 bases, in that order; junction bases with no gene match: 15. Germline V gene data show CDR1 as LNHDA and CDR2 as SQIVND (reference sequence). CDR3 bases: TGTGCCAGTAGGTCTATCGGACAGGCACAAGGACAGCCCCAGCATTTT. It codes for CASRSIGQAQGQPQHF.

The chain joins TRBV20-1 to TRBJ2-3; a weak D match, TRBD1 (6 bases). Looked up from germline, CDR1 is DFQATT and CDR2 is SNEGSKA (reference sequence). Between the trimmed V and J ends, which lost 3 bases and 12 bases, there was a span of 13 bases. This CDR3 is 11 amino acids long. CDR3: CSARTPGDQYF. For the CDR3, the DNA is TGCAGTGCTAGGACCCCAGGGGATCAGTATTTT.

This clone showed up just a few times. Additional DNA sequences in this sample encode the identical CDR3. This sequence joins TRBV18 and TRBJ2-1; perhaps TRBD2 as D (6 bases). Germline V CDR1 and CDR2: KGHSH, LQKENI. This CDR3 is built from 16 residues. With 3 bases removed from V and 0 bases from J, the gap between germline ends came to 12 bases. As DNA, the CDR3 is TGTGCCAGCTCACCGACCCGGGGGAGCTCCTACAATGAGCAGTTCTTC. It is translated as CASSPTRGSSYNEQFF.

V and J are TRBV18 and TRBJ2-5; D is ambiguous. This CDR3 is built from 13 residues. Germline V gene sequence: CDR1 KGHSH, CDR2 LQKENI. V was shortened by 6 bases and J by 2 bases, with 10 bases between the two germline ends. CDR3 sequence: CASSDNGQETQYF. CDR3 sequence (DNA): TGTGCCAGCTCCGATAATGGTCAAGAGACCCAGTACTTC. Using reference TRBV18 and TRBJ2-5 for the parts outside the CDR3, the full variable domain is NAGVMQNPRHLVRRRGQEARLRCSPMKGHSHVYWYRQLPEEGLKFMVYLQKENIIDESGMPKERFSAEFPKEGPSILRIQQVVRGDSAAYFCASSDNGQETQYFGPGTRLLVL.

The chain combines TRBV5-4 with TRBJ2-5; D assignment may be TRBD1 or TRBD2 (5 bases each). V lost 2 bases and J lost 2, with 13 bases in between. CDR3 length: 15 residues. The germline V gene has CDR1 SGHNT and CDR2 YYREEE (reference sequence). CDR3 loop: CASSFPGRSQETQYF. CDR3 in DNA: TGTGCCAGCAGCTTTCCGGGGCGATCTCAAGAGACCCAGTACTTC.